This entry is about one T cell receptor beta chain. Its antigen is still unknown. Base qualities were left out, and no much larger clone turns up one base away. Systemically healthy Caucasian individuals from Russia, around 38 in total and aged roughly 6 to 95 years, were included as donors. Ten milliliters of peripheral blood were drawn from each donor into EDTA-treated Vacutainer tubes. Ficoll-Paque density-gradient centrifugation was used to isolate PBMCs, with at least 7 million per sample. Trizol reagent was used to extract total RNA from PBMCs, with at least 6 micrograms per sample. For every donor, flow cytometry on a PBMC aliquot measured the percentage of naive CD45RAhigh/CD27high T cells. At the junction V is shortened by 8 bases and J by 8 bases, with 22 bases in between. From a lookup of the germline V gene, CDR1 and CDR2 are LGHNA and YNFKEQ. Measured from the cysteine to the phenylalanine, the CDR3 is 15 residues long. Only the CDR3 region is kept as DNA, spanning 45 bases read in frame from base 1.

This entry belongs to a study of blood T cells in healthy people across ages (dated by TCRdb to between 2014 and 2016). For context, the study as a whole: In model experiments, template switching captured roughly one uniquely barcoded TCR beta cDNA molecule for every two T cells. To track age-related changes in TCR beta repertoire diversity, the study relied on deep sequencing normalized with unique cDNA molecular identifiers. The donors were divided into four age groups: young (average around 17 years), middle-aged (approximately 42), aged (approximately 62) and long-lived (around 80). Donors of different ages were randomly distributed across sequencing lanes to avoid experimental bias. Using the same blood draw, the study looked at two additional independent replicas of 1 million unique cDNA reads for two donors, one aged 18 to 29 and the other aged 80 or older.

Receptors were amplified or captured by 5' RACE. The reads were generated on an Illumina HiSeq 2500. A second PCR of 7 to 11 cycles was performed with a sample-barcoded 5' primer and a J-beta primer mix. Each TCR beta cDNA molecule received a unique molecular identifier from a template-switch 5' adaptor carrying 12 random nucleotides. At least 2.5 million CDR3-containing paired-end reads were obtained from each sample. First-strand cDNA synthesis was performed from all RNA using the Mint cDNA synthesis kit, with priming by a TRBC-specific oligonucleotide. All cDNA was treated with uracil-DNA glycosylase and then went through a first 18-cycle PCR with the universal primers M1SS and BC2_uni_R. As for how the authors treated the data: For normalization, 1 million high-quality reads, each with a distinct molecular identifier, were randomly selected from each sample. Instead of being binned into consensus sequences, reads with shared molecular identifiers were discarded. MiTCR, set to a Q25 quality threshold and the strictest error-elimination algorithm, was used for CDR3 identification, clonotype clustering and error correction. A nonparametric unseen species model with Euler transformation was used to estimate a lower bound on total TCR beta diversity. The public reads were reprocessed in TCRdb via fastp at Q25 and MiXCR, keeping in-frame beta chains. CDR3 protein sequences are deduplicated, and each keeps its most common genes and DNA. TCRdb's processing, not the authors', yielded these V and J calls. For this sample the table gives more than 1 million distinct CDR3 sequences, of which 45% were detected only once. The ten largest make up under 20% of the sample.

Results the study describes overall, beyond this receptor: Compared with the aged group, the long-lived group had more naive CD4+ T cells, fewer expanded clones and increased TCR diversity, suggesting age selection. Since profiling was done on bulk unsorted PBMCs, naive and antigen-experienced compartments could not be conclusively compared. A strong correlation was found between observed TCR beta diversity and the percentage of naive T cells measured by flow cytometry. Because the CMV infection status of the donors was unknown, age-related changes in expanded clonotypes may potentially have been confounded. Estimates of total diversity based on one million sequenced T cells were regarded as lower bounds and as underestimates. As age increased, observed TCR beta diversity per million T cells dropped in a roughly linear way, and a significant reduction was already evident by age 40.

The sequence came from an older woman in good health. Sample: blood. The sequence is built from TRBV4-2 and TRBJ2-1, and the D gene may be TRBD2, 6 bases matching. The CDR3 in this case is CASRGIAAGKDEQFF. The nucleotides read TGTGCCAGCCGAGGAATAGCCGCGGGGAAGGATGAGCAGTTCTTC.